These 20 T cell receptor beta chains originate from one sample sequenced in a study of regulatory T cells in long-lasting Graves disease. The time point here: newly diagnosed GD, antithyroid drugs for less than 3 months. Researchers made the TCR library from RNA that was extracted from PBMCs. TCR beta libraries were built with iRepertoire HTBI primers and Arm-PCR of CDR3 regions. TCRdb independently ran MiXCR on the multiplex PCR reads; one entry per CDR3 protein. This table has about 450,000 distinct CDR3 sequences, about 14% appearing once. The same specimen was also included in a second study, on T cells in Graves' hyperthyroidism and ophthalmopathy.

The sample here was peripheral blood mononuclear cells (PBMCs), taken at new diagnosis, from a patient treated with antithyroid drugs. Receptors originate from a woman in her 50s with Graves disease.

The chain carries TRBV20-1 and TRBJ2-3; 9 nucleotides match TRBD2. V lost 5 bases to trimming and J lost 4 bases; unmatched junction nucleotides: 10. The germline CDR1 and CDR2 sequences are DFQATT and SNEGSKA (reference sequence). The CDR3 totals 15 residues. This chain's CDR3 is CSALPTSGYSDTQYF. The CDR3 DNA sequence: TGCAGTGCTCTCCCGACTAGCGGATATTCAGATACGCAGTATTTT.

The chain couples TRBV7-6 to TRBJ1-1; D perhaps matches TRBD1 (5 bases). Germline-derived CDR1 and CDR2 are SGHVS and FNYEAQ. The CDR3 spans 16 residues. V lost 5 bases and J 1 base, leaving 17 bases between the germline ends. DNA of the CDR3: TGTGCCAGCAGCACAAGGGGTGGGTTATCGAACACTGAAGCTTTCTTT. This gives the protein CASSTRGGLSNTEAFF.

The chain recombines TRBV5-1 with TRBJ2-1; a possible D gene is TRBD2 (6 bases). CDR1 and CDR2 from the germline V gene are SGHRS and YFSETQ. The ends were cut back, 4 bases at V and 4 bases at J, with 15 bases in the middle. The CDR3 extends over 15 amino acids. CDR3 nucleotides: TGCGCCAGCAGCGACGGGACTGGCGGTTACAATGAGCAGTTCTTC. Residues: CASSDGTGGYNEQFF. Drawing the rest from reference TRBV5-1 and TRBJ2-1, the complete variable domain is KAGVTQTPRYLIKTRGQQVTLSCSPISGHRSVSWYQQTPGQGLQFLFEYFSETQRNKGNFPGRFSGRQFSNSRSEMNVSTLELGDSALYLCASSDGTGGYNEQFFGPGTRLTVL.

This clonotype was seen repeatedly, ten times or more. The CDR3 region is CASSQDPWGAETQYF. Here the CDR3 DNA reads TGTGCCAGCAGCCAAGATCCGTGGGGCGCGGAGACCCAGTACTTC. The rearrangement joins TRBV3-1 to TRBJ2-5; D is perhaps TRBD1 (5 bases). Trimming stripped 0 bases from V and 5 bases from J, with 13 bases between. CDR3 length equals 15 residues. Germline CDR1 reads LGHDT; CDR2 reads YNNKEL (reference sequence).

This clonotype was counted ten times or more. V and J are TRBV24-1 and TRBJ2-1; TRBD2 agrees at 10 bases. Germline trimming cut 2 bases from V and 4 bases from J; bases unmatched to any gene: 4. This CDR3 is built from 16 residues. The V gene's germline CDR1 is KGHDR and CDR2 SFDVKD. DNA for the CDR3: TGTGCCACCAGTGATTGGACTAGCGGCAAATACAATGAGCAGTTCTTC. This codes for CATSDWTSGKYNEQFF.

This clonotype was found many times. The chain couples TRBV5-5 to TRBJ1-2; D gene ambiguous. The CDR3 is 12 residues long. CDR1 and CDR2 (germline): SGHKS, YYEKEE (reference sequence). Trimming shortened V by 0 bases and J by 8 bases, and 8 bases separated the two germline ends. The CDR3 reads CASSLVGDGYTF. The CDR3 DNA reads TGTGCCAGCAGCTTGGTCGGTGACGGCTACACCTTC.

The sample holds many counts of this clonotype. This chain joins TRBV20-1 and TRBJ2-7; TRBD1 aligns across 10 bases. The CDR3 is 15 amino acids. Germline assignment: CDR1 DFQATT and CDR2 SNEGSKA (reference sequence). V shed 6 bases and J 2 bases; nucleotides not matched to a gene: 10. The CDR3 region has the DNA TGCAGTGCCCAAAGACAGGGGGCCTTCCCCTACGAGCAGTACTTC. Translation: CSAQRQGAFPYEQYF.

This clonotype was detected a few times. The chain is built from TRBV20-1 and TRBJ1-5; TRBD1 might be the D (5 bases). Germline V gene sequence: CDR1 DFQATT, CDR2 SNEGSKA (reference sequence). Between the trimmed V and J ends, which lost 0 bases and 3 bases, there was a span of 12 bases. The CDR3 covers 15 residues. Here the CDR3 DNA reads TGCAGTGCTAGAGATATCGGGGGGGTCAATCAGCCCCAGCATTTT. Its protein product is CSARDIGGVNQPQHF.

This clonotype has at least ten counts. The J gene is TRBJ1-3, the V gene TRBV2; the D is unclear. The CDR3 loop spans 11 amino acids. With 6 bases removed from V and 8 bases from J, the gap between germline ends came to 8 bases. From germline, CDR1 is SNHLY and CDR2 FYNNEI. The CDR3 reads CASSRGYTIYF. CDR3 in DNA: TGTGCCAGCAGCAGAGGGTACACCATATATTTT.

This clonotype was counted a few times. The CDR3, as DNA: TGTGCCAGTAGTTTTCAGACTAGCGGAGTCTTGGATGAGCAGTTCTTC. This translates into CASSFQTSGVLDEQFF. The chain carries TRBV19 and TRBJ2-1; 9 bases fit TRBD2. Trimming took 5 bases from V and 8 from J; bases not matched to a gene: 13. The CDR3 consists of 16 residues. Per the germline V gene, CDR1 is LNHDA and CDR2 is SQIVND (reference sequence). Based on the CDR3 plus reference TRBV19 and TRBJ2-1, the full variable domain is DGGITQSPKYLFRKEGQNVTLSCEQNLNHDAMYWYRQDPGQGLRLIYYSQIVNDFQKGDIAEGYSVSREKKESFPLTVTSAQKNPTAFYLCASSFQTSGVLDEQFFGPGTRLTVL.

This chain uses TRBV5-1 with TRBJ2-7; no clear D gene. The CDR3 length is 13 residues. V was shortened by 3 bases and J by 4 bases, with 11 bases between the two germline ends. Germline-derived CDR1 and CDR2 are SGHRS and YFSETQ. This chain's CDR3 is CASSYRFPYEQYF. Written as DNA, the CDR3 is TGCGCCAGCAGCTACAGATTTCCTTACGAGCAGTACTTC.

This clonotype came up many times. CDR3 residues: CASSLIFEQYF. CDR3 DNA: TGTGCCAGCAGCTTAATCTTCGAGCAGTACTTC. The rearrangement uses TRBV7-9 and TRBJ2-7; no firm D call. V was shortened by 2 bases and J by 6 bases, with 5 bases between the two germline ends. The length of the CDR3 is 11 residues. The germline gives CDR1 SEHNR, CDR2 FQNEAQ (reference sequence). Full variable domain (missing parts from reference TRBV7-9 and TRBJ2-7): DTGVSQNPRHKITKRGQNVTFRCDPISEHNRLYWYRQTLGQGPEFLTYFQNEAQLEKSRLLSDRFSAERPKGSFSTLEIQRTEQGDSAMYLCASSLIFEQYFGPGTRLTVT.

This clonotype was observed at least ten times. This rearrangement joins TRBV12-3 or TRBV12-4 to TRBJ2-4; 7 bases align to TRBD2. The CDR3 extends over 16 amino acids. The ends lost 3 bases at V and 0 bases at J; junction bases unmatched: 5. This CDR3 is CASSFEAGIAKNIQYF. The CDR3 DNA reads as TGTGCCAGCAGTTTCGAAGCGGGGATAGCCAAAAACATTCAGTACTTC.

This clonotype was observed at least ten times. This CDR3 is CASSFTGSSNQPQHF. CDR3 sequence (DNA): TGCGCCAGCAGCTTTACGGGGTCGAGCAATCAGCCCCAGCATTTT. The chain is built from TRBV5-1 and TRBJ1-5; D is unresolved. This CDR3 is built from 15 residues. Deletions cut 2 bases from V and 1 base from J, with 10 bases between. Germline V gene lookup returns CDR1 SGHRS and CDR2 YFSETQ. Together with reference TRBV5-1 and TRBJ1-5, the CDR3 gives the full variable domain: KAGVTQTPRYLIKTRGQQVTLSCSPISGHRSVSWYQQTPGQGLQFLFEYFSETQRNKGNFPGRFSGRQFSNSRSEMNVSTLELGDSALYLCASSFTGSSNQPQHFGDGTRLSIL.

In this sample, this clonotype turned up many times. V is TRBV28 and J is TRBJ2-7; D gene uncertain. V lost 3 bases and J 0 bases, leaving 12 bases between the germline ends. CDR1 is MDHEN and CDR2 is SYDVKM in the germline V gene. There are 15 residues in the CDR3. This chain's CDR3 is CASSLIHPSSYEQYF. The CDR3 region has the DNA TGTGCCAGCAGTTTGATCCACCCGAGCTCCTACGAGCAGTACTTC.

This clonotype has a count of ten or more. This sequence joins TRBV6-5 and TRBJ2-3; unclear D gene. Per germline, CDR1 MNHEY and CDR2 SVGAGI. Deletions cut 2 bases from V and 3 bases from J, with 9 bases between. The CDR3 sequence is 14 residues long. The CDR3 protein is CASSYRVGTDTQYF. CDR3 DNA: TGTGCCAGCAGTTACCGGGTGGGAACAGATACGCAGTATTTT.

In the case of this clonotype: Just one base apart from a much larger clone, this may be a read error. The chain links TRBV24-1 to TRBJ1-2; 7 bases are shared with TRBD1. With V trimmed by 5 bases and J by 5 bases, 4 bases remained unmatched. This CDR3 region has 13 residues. CDR1 and CDR2 (germline): KGHDR, SFDVKD. The CDR3 region is CATSGRDSYGYTF. The CDR3 region has the DNA TGTGCCACCAGTGGCCGGGACAGTTATGGCTACACCTTC.

Many counts were recorded for this clonotype. The rearrangement joins TRBV4-2 to TRBJ1-1; D not resolved. The CDR3 contains 15 residues. Germline CDR1 is LGHNA and CDR2 is YNFKEQ. Deletions cut 0 bases from V and 3 bases from J, with 11 bases between. The CDR3 spells CASSQDSGRDTEAFF. CDR3 in DNA: TGTGCCAGCAGCCAAGATTCGGGGAGGGACACTGAAGCTTTCTTT.

This clonotype was seen many times. This chain links TRBV7-2 with TRBJ2-3; no definite D call. From germline, CDR1 is SGHTA and CDR2 FQGNSA. With 3 bases removed from V and 0 bases from J, the gap between germline ends came to 7 bases. The length of the CDR3 is 14 residues. The CDR3 coding sequence is TGTGCCAGCAGCTTTTCTAGAAGCACAGATACGCAGTATTTT. Protein product: CASSFSRSTDTQYF.

There are many counts of this clonotype. The rearrangement uses TRBV12-3 or TRBV12-4 and TRBJ2-3; TRBD2 aligns across 11 bases. The ends lost 3 bases at V and 3 bases at J; junction bases unmatched: 2. The CDR3 is made up of 15 amino acids. For the CDR3, the DNA is TGTGCCAGCAGTTTGACTAGCGGGGTAACAGATACGCAGTATTTT. Its translation is CASSLTSGVTDTQYF.